This entry concerns a single TCR beta chain. The antigen is undetermined. This CDR3 is built from 16 residues. V was shortened by 1 base and J by 0 bases, with 10 bases between the two germline ends. Per germline, CDR1 LNHDA and CDR2 SQIVND (reference sequence). The entry originates in a study of CD4 T cells in relation to SARS-CoV-2 and coronaviruses. Broader study findings: Crossreactivity was assessed only for spike protein, not other viral proteins. About 65% of donors had memory CD4+ clonotypes crossrecognizing SARS-CoV-2 and common cold coronavirus spike. Samples before the pandemic and after infection were not matched within any donor.

The unexposed donors gave CD4+ T cells in about 2010-2019, prior to COVID-19. The method was immunoSEQ multiplex PCR; TCRdb's version includes in-frame clones alone and lacks a portion of them. The sample yields 60,000 to 65,000 clones, over 90% seen once. V is TRBV19 and J is TRBJ1-5; D possibly corresponds to TRBD1 (6 bases). The origin of this receptor is a human donor in good health. Sequencing used naive CD4+ T cells from PBMCs. The subset was: naive CD4+ T cells isolated by negative enrichment. For the CDR3, the DNA is TGTGCCAGTAGTATAGGGGGGACACATAGCAATCAGCCCCAGCATTTT. It yields the protein CASSIGGTHSNQPQHF.